This T cell receptor (beta chain) was retrieved from a study of T cell responses to AZD1222 COVID-19 vaccine. Study-level points and caveats: Baseline serostatus was positive in only five to seven AZD1222 recipients.

Notes on this clone: What it recognizes is unknown.

Germline CDR1 and CDR2: SGHVS and FNYEAQ. The CDR3 has 15 amino acids. The V and J ends lost 0 bases and 5 bases, in that order; junction bases with no gene match: 6. Assay used: immunoSEQ multiplex PCR; TCRdb lists only in-frame clones, some missing. The repertoire holds some 64,000 clones, with roughly 80% as singletons. The TCR sequence derives from an adult in good health. The chain links TRBV7-6 to TRBJ2-7; 8 bases are shared with TRBD1. This specimen consisted of peripheral blood, obtained on day 0 of AZD1222 vaccination. The CDR3 DNA reads TGTGCCAGCAGCTTAGCTCCAGGGGGCGGGCACGAGCAGTACTTC. Its translation: CASSLAPGGGHEQYF. Complete variable domain (other parts from reference TRBV7-6 and TRBJ2-7): GAGVSQSPRYKVTKRGQDVALRCDPISGHVSLYWYRQALGQGPEFLTYFNYEAQQDKSGLPNDRFSAERPEGSISTLTIQRTEQRDSAMYRCASSLAPGGGHEQYFGPGTRLTVT.